What follows are 32 T cell receptor beta chains derived from one specimen sequenced in a study of T-cell reconstitution after alpha-beta-depleted transplantation in children. Preparation of the TCRbeta library was carried out with unique molecular identifiers. One entry per CDR3 protein results from TCRdb running MiXCR on the PCR reads. The data hold about 100,000 distinct CDR3 sequences, with over 6% observed a single time. The source was PBMCs, collected before TCRalphabeta/CD19-depleted stem cell transplant. Receptors originate from a boy younger than 10 with acute lymphoblastic leukemia, due to receive a stem cell transplant.

The chain employs TRBV3-1 and TRBJ2-5; TRBD2 aligns across 8 bases. The germline gives CDR1 LGHDT, CDR2 YNNKEL (reference sequence). J was trimmed by 9 bases and V by 11 bases; bases with no gene match: 29. The CDR3 is made up of 18 amino acids. This CDR3 is CASSEQVTGTRGLAPQYF. CDR3 sequence (DNA): TGTGCCTCCAGCGAGCAGGTCACCGGGACTAGAGGCCTTGCGCCCCAGTACTTC.

This clonotype was found many times. The rearrangement links TRBV12-3 or TRBV12-4 to TRBJ1-1; D possibly corresponds to TRBD1 (5 bases). V was pared by 5 bases and J by 0 bases, with 10 bases between. This CDR3 region has 14 residues. The CDR3 here is CASSTGLMNTEAFF. CDR3 nucleotide sequence: TGTGCCAGCAGTACAGGCCTCATGAACACTGAAGCTTTCTTT.

This clonotype was detected many times. The chain joins TRBV6-2 or TRBV6-3 to TRBJ2-1, with D uncertain. V was pared by 2 bases and J by 2 bases, with 10 bases between. This CDR3 has 15 amino acids. Germline CDR1 is MNHEY and CDR2 is SVGEGT. This chain's CDR3 is CASSYGQEPYNEQFF. In DNA form, the CDR3 reads TGTGCCAGCAGTTACGGGCAGGAACCCTACAATGAGCAGTTCTTC.

The chain couples TRBV11-2 to TRBJ2-7, with D unresolved. The V end lost 1 base, the J end lost 3 bases, and 16 bases lay between the germline ends. Germline CDR1 SGHAT, CDR2 FQNNGV. The CDR3 length is 16 residues. CDR3 DNA: TGTGCCAGCAGCTTAGTAGTTTGGACGGCCCACTACGAGCAGTACTTC. Its translation is CASSLVVWTAHYEQYF.

V and J are TRBV6-1 and TRBJ2-3, with TRBD1 identical over 8 bases. Germline values: CDR1 MNHNS, CDR2 SASEGT. This CDR3 spans 14 amino acids. The ends lost 6 bases at V and 3 bases at J; junction bases unmatched: 5. The chain's CDR3 is CASRARTGTDTQYF. In DNA form, the CDR3 reads TGTGCCAGCAGGGCCCGGACAGGGACAGATACGCAGTATTTT.

This clonotype was observed a few times. This chain joins TRBV6-2 or TRBV6-3 and TRBJ1-5, with D possibly matching TRBD1 (5 bases). V was cut by 0 bases and J by 2 bases, with 8 bases left in between. Germline V gives CDR1 MNHEY, CDR2 SVGEGT. CDR3 length: 15 amino acids. CDR3 in amino acids: CASSYSSRGNQPQHF. In DNA form, the CDR3 reads TGTGCCAGCAGTTACTCGAGCAGGGGCAATCAGCCCCAGCATTTT.

There are many counts of this clonotype. The chain uses TRBV24-1 and TRBJ2-3; no clear D. Per the germline V gene, CDR1 is KGHDR and CDR2 is SFDVKD. The CDR3 is 13 residues long. The V gene lost 9 bases and the J gene lost 2 bases, with 11 bases spanning the gap. CDR3 amino acids: CATLSGDTDTQYF. CDR3 DNA sequence: TGTGCCACCCTGTCGGGTGACACAGATACGCAGTATTTT.

This clonotype was recorded many times. The rearrangement links TRBV7-9 to TRBJ1-2; a weak D match, TRBD1 (5 bases). Germline V gene sequence: CDR1 SEHNR, CDR2 FQNEAQ (reference sequence). V lost 1 base and J lost 3, with 9 bases in between. CDR3 size: 14 residues. Here the CDR3 reads CASSLDVGDYGYTF. The CDR3 nucleotides are TGTGCCAGCAGCTTAGATGTAGGGGACTATGGCTACACCTTC.

This clonotype has a count of ten or more. The rearrangement joins TRBV29-1 to TRBJ2-7; D remains unclear. CDR3 length: 11 amino acids. The germline V gene encodes CDR1 SQVTM and CDR2 ANQGSEA. V was clipped by 7 bases and J by 6 bases, with 13 bases between them. CDR3 residues: CSASSAVEQYF. The CDR3 DNA is TGCAGCGCCTCGAGCGCGGTCGAGCAGTACTTC.

V usage is TRBV6-5 and J usage is TRBJ1-2; 7 bases line up with TRBD1. Looked up from germline, CDR1 is MNHEY and CDR2 is SVGAGI. The CDR3 has 13 residues. The trim removed 2 bases at V and 7 bases at J, leaving 4 bases unmatched. The CDR3 DNA follows: TGTGCCAGCAGTTACGCCTACAGGGGTGGCTACACCTTC. It specifies CASSYAYRGGYTF.

This clonotype showed up many times. V is TRBV20-1 and J is TRBJ1-1, with 9 nucleotides matching TRBD1. Trimming cost V 6 bases and J 10 bases; bases outside gene matches: 6. The CDR3 has 11 amino acids. CDR1 and CDR2 (germline): DFQATT, SNEGSKA (reference sequence). The CDR3 sequence: CSATPDRGAFF. CDR3 bases: TGCAGTGCCACCCCGGACAGGGGAGCTTTCTTT.

This clonotype was recorded many times. The chain carries TRBV9 and TRBJ2-1; 7 bases align to TRBD1. Germline assignment: CDR1 SGDLS and CDR2 YYNGEE. The CDR3 totals 17 residues. Unmatched junction bases numbered 8, after V lost 2 bases and J lost 0 bases. This CDR3 is CASSVGTASSSYNEQFF. Written as DNA, the CDR3 is TGTGCCAGCAGCGTGGGGACAGCCTCTAGCTCCTACAATGAGCAGTTCTTC.

This clonotype was detected ten times or more. This sequence joins TRBV4-1 and TRBJ2-2; possible D gene TRBD2, 5 bases. Trimming cost V 6 bases and J 6 bases, with 14 bases left between them. CDR1 MGHRA and CDR2 YSYEKL come from the germline V gene. This CDR3 has 14 residues. As DNA, the CDR3 is TGCGCCAGCAGGTTACGAGTAGCGTCCGGGGAGCTGTTTTTT. It is translated as CASRLRVASGELFF.

This clonotype was recorded many times. The gene calls are TRBV5-1 and TRBJ2-2; D tentatively reads TRBD1 or TRBD2 (5 bases each). Germline CDR1 reads SGHRS; CDR2 reads YFSETQ. The CDR3 loop spans 13 amino acids. Trimming removed 3 bases at V and 2 bases at J, with 5 bases between. As DNA, the CDR3 is TGCGCCAGCAGCTGGGACAACACCGGGGAGCTGTTTTTT. Translation gives CASSWDNTGELFF.

This clonotype came up many times. This sequence joins TRBV5-8 and TRBJ1-4; 10 positions match TRBD1. The V segment lost 0 bases and the J segment 4 bases; nucleotides outside the gene matches: 3. Germline V lookup: CDR1 SGHTS, CDR2 YDEGEE. This CDR3 has 16 residues. The CDR3 DNA reads as TGTGCCAGCAGCTTGGGACAGGGGGCGCGTAATGAAAAACTGTTTTTT. Amino acids: CASSLGQGARNEKLFF.

This clonotype has just a few counts. The rearrangement links TRBV12-3 or TRBV12-4 to TRBJ1-2; D ambiguous. V lost 6 bases and J lost 2, with 7 bases in between. This CDR3 has 12 amino acids. The CDR3 coding sequence is TGTGCCAGCAGGTACTTAAACTATGGCTACACCTTC. Protein: CASRYLNYGYTF.

This clonotype was counted only a few times. The chain links TRBV10-3 to TRBJ1-1; D is unresolved. The CDR3 contains 16 residues. The germline V gene has CDR1 ENHRY and CDR2 SYGVKD. V lost 0 bases and J lost 1, with 12 bases in between. DNA of the CDR3: TGTGCCATCAGTGAGTCGAGGACCTACAGGAACACTGAAGCTTTCTTT. Translation: CAISESRTYRNTEAFF.

This clonotype was counted a few times. J is TRBJ1-6 and V is TRBV2, with D uncertain. The V gene lost 5 bases and the J gene lost 5 bases, with 10 bases spanning the gap. CDR1 is SNHLY and CDR2 is FYNNEI in the germline V gene. The CDR3 is made up of 14 amino acids. The DNA of the CDR3 is TGTGCCAGCAGTAAACACGGGAATAATTCACCCCTCCACTTT. Protein sequence: CASSKHGNNSPLHF.

The rearrangement links TRBV11-2 to TRBJ2-5; TRBD2 agrees at 11 bases. V shed 4 bases and J 7 bases; nucleotides not matched to a gene: 2. The CDR3 runs to 13 residues. The germline gives CDR1 SGHAT, CDR2 FQNNGV. The CDR3 reads CASSYSGGGTQYF. CDR3 DNA: TGTGCCAGCAGCTATAGCGGGGGGGGGACCCAGTACTTC.

This clonotype appeared many times. V is TRBV5-1 and J is TRBJ1-1; 7 nucleotides agree with TRBD1. Germline loops: CDR1 SGHRS, CDR2 YFSETQ. Germline trimming cut 0 bases from V and 4 bases from J; bases unmatched to any gene: 9. The CDR3 is 16 amino acids. CDR3 region: CASSLDLQGTGTEAFF. The DNA of the CDR3 is TGCGCCAGCAGCTTGGACCTACAGGGGACGGGCACTGAAGCTTTCTTT.

This clonotype occurred a few times. This sequence joins TRBV9 and TRBJ2-1; 8 positions agree with TRBD2. The CDR3 spans 16 residues. In germline, CDR1 is SGDLS, CDR2 YYNGEE. With 4 bases clipped from V and 6 bases from J, the junction kept 12 bases outside the gene matches. This CDR3 reads CASSPRAGGLINEQFF. In DNA form, the CDR3 reads TGTGCCAGCAGCCCAAGGGCGGGGGGCCTCATCAATGAGCAGTTCTTC. Full variable domain (missing parts from reference TRBV9 and TRBJ2-1): DSGVTQTPKHLITATGQRVTLRCSPRSGDLSVYWYQQSLDQGLQFLIQYYNGEERAKGNILERFSAQQFPDLHSELNLSSLELGDSALYFCASSPRAGGLINEQFFGPGTRLTVL.

This clonotype was seen many times. V gene TRBV18 combines with J gene TRBJ2-3; D remains ambiguous. Germline CDR1 KGHSH, CDR2 LQKENI. The V end lost 6 bases, the J end lost 2 bases, and 12 bases lay between the germline ends. The CDR3 totals 14 residues. DNA of the CDR3: TGTGCCAGCTCCCCGGAACCATTCACAGATACGCAGTATTTT. Protein sequence: CASSPEPFTDTQYF.

This clonotype was observed at least ten times. The chain is built from TRBV12-3 or TRBV12-4 and TRBJ1-4; possible D gene TRBD1, 6 bases. The V end was cut by 4 bases, the J end by 0 bases, with 18 bases between. CDR3 length equals 18 residues. CDR3 nucleotide sequence: TGTGCCAGCAGTTCCCTGGGGGGGGGCATTTCAACTAATGAAAAACTGTTTTTT. Protein: CASSSLGGGISTNEKLFF.

This clonotype was observed many times. The chain combines TRBV7-9 with TRBJ2-7; no clear D gene. CDR3 length: 16 residues. Trimming left V 2 bases short and J 3 bases short, with 17 bases between. Germline CDR1 reads SEHNR; CDR2 reads FQNEAQ (reference sequence). For the CDR3, the DNA is TGTGCCAGCAGCTTATATAGTCGGGCCTTCGGCTACGAGCAGTACTTC. It is translated as CASSLYSRAFGYEQYF.

This chain joins TRBV10-3 and TRBJ1-3, with D maybe TRBD1 (5 bases). The CDR3 runs 13 residues. V was trimmed by 10 bases and J by 1 base, leaving 11 bases between them. Germline V gives CDR1 ENHRY, CDR2 SYGVKD. CDR3 nucleotide sequence: TGTGCCACCGGGGGGGTATCTGGAAACACCATATATTTT. This gives the protein CATGGVSGNTIYF.

This rearrangement joins TRBV29-1 to TRBJ2-5; 9 bases agree with TRBD1. The germline gives CDR1 SQVTM, CDR2 ANQGSEA. The length of the CDR3 is 13 residues. The trim removed 3 bases at V and 5 bases at J, leaving 4 bases unmatched. The CDR3 DNA sequence: TGCAGCGTTGAGGACAGGGGTGGGGAGACCCAGTACTTC. Protein sequence: CSVEDRGGETQYF.

Details on this clonotype: One base away lies a much larger clone, so this may be a sequencing read error. The chain combines TRBV7-9 with TRBJ2-7; D is possibly TRBD1 or TRBD2 (6 bases each). From germline, CDR1 is SEHNR and CDR2 FQNEAQ (reference sequence). The V end lost 4 bases, the J end lost 7 bases, and 17 bases lay between the germline ends. There are 14 residues in the CDR3. The DNA of the CDR3 is TGTGCCAGCAGCTGGCTCGGGGGCCGCGAGGAGCAGTACTTC. This codes for CASSWLGGREEQYF. The entire variable domain, with the rest obtained from reference TRBV7-9 and TRBJ2-7, is as follows: DTGVSQNPRHKITKRGQNVTFRCDPISEHNRLYWYRQTLGQGPEFLTYFQNEAQLEKSRLLSDRFSAERPKGSFSTLEIQRTEQGDSAMYLCASSWLGGREEQYFGPGTRLTVT.

This chain links TRBV4-3 with TRBJ2-2; the match to TRBD1 covers 8 bases. There are 15 residues in the CDR3. Germline values: CDR1 LGHNA, CDR2 YSLEER. Trimming took 5 bases from V and 0 from J; bases not matched to a gene: 2. CDR3 nucleotides: TGCGCCAGCAGCATGGACAGGGCGAACACCGGGGAGCTGTTTTTT. This encodes CASSMDRANTGELFF.

The CDR3 is CASSPTGVNEQFF. The CDR3 DNA reads TGTGCCAGCAGCCCCACAGGGGTCAATGAGCAGTTCTTC. The chain employs TRBV7-9 and TRBJ2-1, with 7 positions matching TRBD1. Germline CDR1 is SEHNR and CDR2 is FQNEAQ (reference sequence). Trimming cost V 5 bases and J 6 bases; bases outside gene matches: 4. The CDR3 extends over 13 amino acids. The full variable domain, its missing parts supplied by reference TRBV7-9 and TRBJ2-1, is DTGVSQNPRHKITKRGQNVTFRCDPISEHNRLYWYRQTLGQGPEFLTYFQNEAQLEKSRLLSDRFSAERPKGSFSTLEIQRTEQGDSAMYLCASSPTGVNEQFFGPGTRLTVL.

This clonotype came up a few times. V usage is TRBV7-2 and J usage is TRBJ2-3; D may correspond to TRBD1 or TRBD2 (5 bases each). Germline CDR1 is SGHTA and CDR2 is FQGNSA. The V and J ends lost 3 bases and 2 bases respectively, with 12 bases between them. This CDR3 is 15 amino acids long. CDR3 nucleotides: TGTGCCAGCAGCTTCCCGGGACCCTCCACAGATACGCAGTATTTT. Translated: CASSFPGPSTDTQYF.

The table lists this clonotype with a few counts. This chain uses TRBV29-1 with TRBJ2-2; possible D gene TRBD2, 7 bases. The CDR3 runs 15 residues. Germline CDR1 reads SQVTM; CDR2 reads ANQGSEA. Trimming took off 4 bases at V and 8 bases at J, with 20 bases between the two ends. The CDR3: CSVGLGGPSSGELFF. The CDR3, as DNA: TGCAGCGTTGGGCTCGGGGGGCCTTCTTCGGGGGAGCTGTTTTTT.

By its share, this clonotype is medium-sized (0.01 to 0.1%). This chain joins TRBV5-1 and TRBJ2-3, with no clear D. Germline assignment: CDR1 SGHRS and CDR2 YFSETQ. The CDR3 has 17 residues. The V end was cut by 0 bases, the J end by 3 bases, with 17 bases between. CDR3 coding DNA: TGCGCCAGCAGCTTGGGCCCACTTACCCGGAGTACAGATACGCAGTATTTT. It specifies CASSLGPLTRSTDTQYF.